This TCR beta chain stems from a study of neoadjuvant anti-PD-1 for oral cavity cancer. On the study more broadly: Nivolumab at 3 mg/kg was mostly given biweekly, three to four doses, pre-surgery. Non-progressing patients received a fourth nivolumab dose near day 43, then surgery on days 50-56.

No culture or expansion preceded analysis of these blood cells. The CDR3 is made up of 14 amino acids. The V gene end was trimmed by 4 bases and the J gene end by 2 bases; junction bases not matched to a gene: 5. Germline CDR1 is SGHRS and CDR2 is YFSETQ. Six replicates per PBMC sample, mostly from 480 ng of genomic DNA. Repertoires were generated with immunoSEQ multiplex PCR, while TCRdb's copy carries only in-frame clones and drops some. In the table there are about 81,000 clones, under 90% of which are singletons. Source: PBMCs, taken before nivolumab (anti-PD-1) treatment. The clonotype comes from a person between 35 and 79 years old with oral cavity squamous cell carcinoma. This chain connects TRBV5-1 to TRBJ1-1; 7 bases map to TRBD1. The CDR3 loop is CASSPGQANTEAFF. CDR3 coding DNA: TGCGCCAGCAGCCCAGGACAGGCAAACACTGAAGCTTTCTTT.